One sample yielded the 14 T cell receptor beta chains listed below, sequenced in a study of cytomegalovirus exposure and HLA in healthy donors. PCR primers comprised 60 Vbeta and 13 Jbeta primers. Assay used: immunoSEQ multiplex PCR; TCRdb lists only in-frame clones, some missing. Here the sample spans tens of thousands of clones, approximately 80% being singletons. Sequenced material: PBMCs. The receptors derive from a human donor in good health.

The chain couples TRBV28 to TRBJ2-4, with 9 bases identical to TRBD1. From germline, CDR1 is MDHEN and CDR2 SYDVKM. The CDR3 is 17 residues long. V dropped 4 bases and J dropped 0; count of bases not matched to a gene: 7. The CDR3 loop reads CASSSTGGRGAKNIQYF. For the CDR3, the DNA is TGTGCCAGCAGTTCGACAGGGGGACGAGGAGCCAAAAACATTCAGTACTTC.

This sequence joins TRBV27 and TRBJ2-3; D remains unclear. V was cut by 3 bases and J by 5 bases, with 6 bases left in between. The germline V gene encodes CDR1 MNHEY and CDR2 SMNVEV (reference sequence). This CDR3 has 12 residues. The CDR3 spells CASSFLRDTQYF. The CDR3 bases are TGTGCCAGCAGTTTCCTCCGAGATACGCAGTATTTT.

In DNA, the CDR3 is TGTGCCAGCAGCCTGGGACTAGCGGGAGGACTGGGGCCCAATGAGCAGTTCTTC. Translated: CASSLGLAGGLGPNEQFF. The rearrangement joins TRBV5-6 to TRBJ2-1; 15 nucleotides line up with TRBD2. The CDR3 contains 18 residues. V lost 4 bases to trimming and J lost 6 bases; unmatched junction nucleotides: 11. Germline CDR1 and CDR2: SGHDT and YYEEEE.

CDR3 amino acids: CASENQGAKNIQYF. The CDR3 bases are TGTGCCAGTGAGAATCAGGGAGCCAAAAACATTCAGTACTTC. This chain connects TRBV19 to TRBJ2-4; possible D gene TRBD1, 5 bases. Germline V gene sequence: CDR1 LNHDA, CDR2 SQIVND (reference sequence). The V gene lost 8 bases and the J gene lost 0 bases, with 11 bases spanning the gap. The CDR3 length is 14 residues. Together with reference TRBV19 and TRBJ2-4, the CDR3 gives the full variable domain: DGGITQSPKYLFRKEGQNVTLSCEQNLNHDAMYWYRQDPGQGLRLIYYSQIVNDFQKGDIAEGYSVSREKKESFPLTVTSAQKNPTAFYLCASENQGAKNIQYFGAGTRLSVL.

In this sample, this clone turned up a few times. This chain joins TRBV7-2 and TRBJ1-1; 8 nucleotides agree with TRBD1. Germline CDR1 is SGHTA and CDR2 is FQGNSA. This CDR3 has 14 amino acids. V was clipped by 3 bases and J by 5 bases; unmatched bases: 5. DNA for the CDR3: TGTGCCAGCAGCTTCAACAGGGGGACGACTGAAGCTTTCTTT. It specifies CASSFNRGTTEAFF. The complete variable domain, with remaining parts taken from reference TRBV7-2 and TRBJ1-1, reads GAGVSQSPSNKVTEKGKDVELRCDPISGHTALYWYRQSLGQGLEFLIYFQGNSAPDKSGLPSDRFSAERTGGSVSTLTIQRTQQEDSAVYLCASSFNRGTTEAFFGQGTRLTVV.

The chain uses TRBV7-2 and TRBJ2-5, with D hard to call. Germline CDR1 and CDR2: SGHTA and FQGNSA. Trimming shortened V by 5 bases and J by 4 bases, and 8 bases separated the two germline ends. The CDR3 covers 12 residues. The CDR3 nucleotides are TGTGCCAGCAGCCACCCAGGAGAGACCCAGTACTTC. It encodes CASSHPGETQYF.

This clone was seen a handful of times. The rearrangement joins TRBV5-4 to TRBJ2-7, with 8 positions matching TRBD1. Germline V CDR1 and CDR2: SGHNT, YYREEE (reference sequence). This CDR3 is 15 amino acids long. J gave up 2 bases and V 2 bases, and 6 bases lay outside the gene matches. Here the CDR3 DNA reads TGTGCCAGCAGCTTACCCGGACAGGGTGCCTACGAGCAGTACTTC. Encoded protein: CASSLPGQGAYEQYF.

This clone was found a few times. The chain carries TRBV4-3 and TRBJ2-4, with D perhaps TRBD2 (6 bases). The CDR3 is made up of 16 amino acids. CDR1 is LGHNA, CDR2 YSLEER, per germline. The V gene lost 0 bases and the J gene lost 2 bases, with 11 bases spanning the gap. CDR3 sequence: CASSQETEGPKNIQYF. CDR3 DNA: TGCGCCAGCAGCCAAGAAACGGAGGGGCCCAAAAACATTCAGTACTTC.

J is TRBJ2-7 and V is TRBV7-3; D possibly corresponds to TRBD1 (6 bases). The germline CDR1 and CDR2 sequences are SGHTA and FQGTGA. V lost 5 bases, J lost 6 bases, and 14 bases lay in between. This CDR3 comprises 13 residues. CDR3 region: CASSPSTGGEQYF. The CDR3 nucleotides read TGTGCCAGCAGCCCCTCGACAGGAGGCGAGCAGTACTTC.

The chain recombines TRBV28 with TRBJ1-2, with 10 bases aligning to TRBD1. Germline-derived CDR1 and CDR2 are MDHEN and SYDVKM. The CDR3 loop spans 15 amino acids. V shed 4 bases, J shed 1 base, and the junction held 3 bases outside the gene matches. The CDR3 sequence: CASSSGQGGNYGYTF. CDR3 nucleotides: TGTGCCAGCAGTTCCGGACAGGGGGGTAACTATGGCTACACCTTC.

The V and J genes are TRBV6-7 and TRBJ2-7; 8 nucleotides align to TRBD1. TRBV6-7 is an ORF, and what it does is uncertain. The V segment lost 5 bases and the J segment 2 bases; nucleotides outside the gene matches: 8. This CDR3 is built from 15 residues. The CDR3 DNA sequence: TGTGCCAGCAGTATCCCGGACAGGGCTACCTACGAGCAGTACTTC. Its translation is CASSIPDRATYEQYF.

The rearrangement links TRBV27 to TRBJ2-7; 11 bases align to TRBD2. Germline V CDR1 and CDR2: MNHEY, SMNVEV (reference sequence). This CDR3 is 17 amino acids long. Trimming cost V 3 bases and J 0 bases; bases outside gene matches: 7. The CDR3 here is CASSFSLAGDYSYEQYF. The DNA for the CDR3 is TGTGCCAGCAGTTTTTCACTAGCGGGGGACTACTCCTACGAGCAGTACTTC.

The chain links TRBV11-2 to TRBJ1-2; tentative D call: TRBD1 (5 bases). The CDR3 length is 13 residues. Germline V CDR1 and CDR2: SGHAT, FQNNGV. The V end was cut by 5 bases, the J end by 1 base, with 8 bases between. DNA of the CDR3: TGTGCCAGCAGCGACAGCGATAACTATGGCTACACCTTC. Its protein product is CASSDSDNYGYTF. The complete variable domain, with remaining parts taken from reference TRBV11-2 and TRBJ1-2, reads EAGVAQSPRYKIIEKRQSVAFWCNPISGHATLYWYQQILGQGPKLLIQFQNNGVVDDSQLPKDRFSAERLKGVDSTLKIQPAKLEDSAVYLCASSDSDNYGYTFGSGTRLTVV.

The chain is built from TRBV5-1 and TRBJ2-7; D is undetermined. Trimming cost V 4 bases and J 2 bases, with 13 bases left between them. This CDR3 is 14 amino acids long. Germline assignment: CDR1 SGHRS and CDR2 YFSETQ. The CDR3 region is CASSPSGSTYEQYF. In nucleotides, the CDR3 is TGCGCCAGCAGCCCCTCAGGATCCACCTACGAGCAGTACTTC.